The rows below give T cell receptor beta chains drawn from one sample of a study of T and B cells in COVID-19 patients. MiXCR was run by TCRdb on the multiplex PCR reads, yielding one entry per CDR3 protein. The table lists over 8,000 distinct CDR3 sequences, approximately 40% of them singletons. The specimen was blood. The receptors here all came from a human donor with active COVID-19. CDR3s include the opening cysteine and the closing phenylalanine or tryptophan. A D gene is named only where the DNA matches it firmly. Clone sizes are given selectively: once, few, many, or a class where the clone is expanded.

j_call v_call clone_size d_call cdr3_nt cdr3_aa
TRBJ1-5 TRBV24-1 . . TGTGCCACCAGTGAGTCGACCGGCCGGCCCCAGCATTTT CATSESTGRPQHF
TRBJ2-3 TRBV15 . . TGTGCCACCAGCAGTCCCGGACAGTCAGATACGCAGTATTTT CATSSPGQSDTQYF
TRBJ2-5 TRBV11-1 . . TGTGCCAGCAGCTTAGGGTCAGCCTCAGGGTCCTCAGAGACCCAGTACTTC CASSLGSASGSSETQYF
TRBJ1-5 TRBV18 . . TGTGCCAGCTCACCACAAAATGTGGGAGGACAGCCCCAGCATTTT CASSPQNVGGQPQHF
TRBJ2-7 TRBV12-3/TRBV12-4 few . TGTGCCTCCGGAGGGGGGCGCGAGCAGTACTTC CASGGGREQYF
TRBJ2-2 TRBV24-1 few TRBD1 TGTGCCACCAGTGATCCGGGACAGGGCACCGGGGAGCTGTTTTTT CATSDPGQGTGELFF
TRBJ1-5 TRBV7-6 . TRBD1 TGTGCCAGCAGCTCCACAGGGGTAGGACAGCCCCAGCATTTT CASSSTGVGQPQHF
TRBJ2-7 TRBV4-2 . TRBD2 TGTGCCAGCAGCCAAGGGGTTGGGGGGGGGATGGATTACGAGCAGTACTTC CASSQGVGGGMDYEQYF
TRBJ1-2 TRBV30 . . TGTGCCTCAAGGCTCTCGGGCTACACCTTC CASRLSGYTF
TRBJ2-7 TRBV20-1 . TRBD2 TGCAGTGCTAGGGGCGGGGGGGGAGCCTACGAGCAGTACTTC CSARGGGGAYEQYF
TRBJ1-2 TRBV19 few . TGTGCCAGTAGTATTGGAGGGGGGTCGAGCTATGGCTACACCTTC CASSIGGGSSYGYTF
TRBJ2-1 TRBV24-1 many . TGTGCCACCAGTTTAGGTGGGCCCAAGCAGTTCTTC CATSLGGPKQFF
TRBJ2-1 TRBV20-1 . . TGCAGTGCCCTTAACCCCGCGGGGACGTCCTACAATGAGCAGTTCTTC CSALNPAGTSYNEQFF
TRBJ2-7 TRBV11-3 medium-sized . TGTGCCAGCAGCTTCGCCAGATCCTACGAGCAGTACTTC CASSFARSYEQYF
TRBJ2-3 TRBV6-1 . TRBD2 TGTGCCATCCAAGCGGGGGGTTTGTCAGATACGCAGTATTTT CAIQAGGLSDTQYF
TRBJ2-1 TRBV10-3 medium-sized TRBD2 TGTGCCGTCCCCCTAGCGGAGGGAAGCAATGAGCAGTTCTTC CAVPLAEGSNEQFF
TRBJ1-2 TRBV19 . . TGTGCCAGTAGAGAGATTGGGGGAAGTGACGGCTACACCTTC CASREIGGSDGYTF
TRBJ1-4 TRBV27 few . TGTGCCAGCAGTTCCGTCCTTGCAACTAATGAAAAACTGTTTTTT CASSSVLATNEKLFF
TRBJ2-5 TRBV11-3 once TRBD2 TGTGCCAGCAGCACCGGGACTAGCGGGGGCTTACAAGAGACCCAGTACTTC CASSTGTSGGLQETQYF
TRBJ2-7 TRBV18 few . TGTGCCAGCTCACCCGGACAGCGCTCCTACGAGCAGTACTTC CASSPGQRSYEQYF
TRBJ1-2 TRBV19 few . TGTGCCAGTACCGTGGGTTGGAACTATGGCTACACCTTC CASTVGWNYGYTF
TRBJ1-1 TRBV7-2 . . TGTGCCAGCAGCTTGGAGGTGGGGCGGGGGGGGACTGAAGCTTTCTTT CASSLEVGRGGTEAFF
TRBJ2-7 TRBV4-3 . . TGCGCCAGCAGCCAGGATACGACCCCTACTCATGAGCCCTACGAGCAGTACTTC CASSQDTTPTHEPYEQYF
TRBJ1-3 TRBV6-5 few . TGTGCCAGCAGTTCTCCGACAGGTCTAGGAAACACCATATATTTT CASSSPTGLGNTIYF
TRBJ2-1 TRBV12-3/TRBV12-4 . . TGTGCCAGCAGTTTACAGGGTTTAATCGATGAGCAGTTCTTC CASSLQGLIDEQFF
TRBJ2-3 TRBV6-1 . . TGTGCCAGCAGTACAGGGGGGGTCACAGATACGCAGTATTTT CASSTGGVTDTQYF
TRBJ1-5 TRBV19 few . TGTGCCAGTAGTATAGAACCCGCAAGCAATCAGCCCCAGCATTTT CASSIEPASNQPQHF
TRBJ2-7 TRBV6-2/TRBV6-3 . TRBD2 TGTGCCAGCAGTCTGCGGGAGTTTGGCGAGCAGTACTTC CASSLREFGEQYF
TRBJ2-1 TRBV12-3/TRBV12-4 . . TGTGCCAGCAGCCAAAGAGGGTCCTACAATGAGCAGTTCTTC CASSQRGSYNEQFF
TRBJ2-7 TRBV12-3/TRBV12-4 . TRBD1 TGTGCCAGCAGTCTATCGACAGGGCGTAGTTACGAGCAGTACTTC CASSLSTGRSYEQYF
TRBJ2-7 TRBV20-1 . TRBD1 TGCAGTGCTCAGCCGGGACAGGGAGGGTACGAGCAGTACTTC CSAQPGQGGYEQYF
TRBJ1-3 TRBV7-6 once . TGTGCCAGCAGCTTAGAGCCCTTGCACTCTGGAAACACCATATATTTT CASSLEPLHSGNTIYF
TRBJ1-2 TRBV29-1 . . TGCAGCGTCCAACCGGCACTGACGTTTTATGGCTACACCTTC CSVQPALTFYGYTF
TRBJ2-1 TRBV14 . . TGTGCCAGCAGCCAAGTGCGTCGTGAATACAATGAGCAGTTCTTC CASSQVRREYNEQFF
TRBJ2-5 TRBV5-4 few . TGTGCCAGCAGCGAGCGGGACACAGAGACCCAGTACTTC CASSERDTETQYF
TRBJ2-5 TRBV24-1 . . TGTGCCACCAGTGTAACGGTCCCGGACACCCAGTACTTC CATSVTVPDTQYF
TRBJ1-1 TRBV19 few . TGTGCCAGTAGTATAGAAGGTGAAGCTTTCTTT CASSIEGEAFF
TRBJ2-3 TRBV6-5 few . TGTGCCAGCAGTTACGGGACTCTGTCCACAGATACGCAGTATTTT CASSYGTLSTDTQYF
TRBJ1-1 TRBV6-6 few TRBD1 TGTGCCAGCAGACAGGGGGTGACTGAAGCTTTCTTT CASRQGVTEAFF
TRBJ1-1 TRBV6-2/TRBV6-3 . . TGTGCCAGCAGTTACTCGATAGGGACACAGGGATGGGATAACACTGAAGCTTTCTTT CASSYSIGTQGWDNTEAFF
TRBJ2-1 TRBV11-3 . TRBD1 TGTGCCAGCAGCCCGGGACAGGGGGCTAAGAGCTCCTACAATGAGCAGTTCTTC CASSPGQGAKSSYNEQFF
TRBJ2-5 TRBV27 . . TGTGCCAGAAGTATAAGGACCCAGTCCGAGACCCAGTACTTC CARSIRTQSETQYF
TRBJ1-2 TRBV6-5 . TRBD1 TGTGCCAGCAGTCCCCTTACCGGGACAGGGCTAGTAGGTGGCTACACCTTC CASSPLTGTGLVGGYTF
TRBJ2-1 TRBV24-1 few . TGTGCCACCAGTGATTCCTATATTGGAGGGAATGAGCAGTTCTTC CATSDSYIGGNEQFF
TRBJ2-3 TRBV6-5 few TRBD1 TGTGCCAGCAGTTACTCCAGGGGGTCCACAGATACGCAGTATTTT CASSYSRGSTDTQYF
TRBJ1-1 TRBV30 few . TGTGCCTGGAGTGCCAACTCCTTGAACACTGAAGCTTTCTTT CAWSANSLNTEAFF
TRBJ2-3 TRBV5-4 . TRBD2 TGTGCCAGCAGCTTCATGCTAGCGGGGGGTTCTATTACAGATACGCAGTATTTT CASSFMLAGGSITDTQYF
TRBJ2-2 TRBV6-5 . TRBD1 TGTGCCAGCAGTCCGACGGGGACAGGGGCTGGGGCCGGGGAGCTGTTTTTT CASSPTGTGAGAGELFF
TRBJ1-1 TRBV6-5 . . TGTGCCAGCAGTTTTCTCCAGAACACTGAAGCTTTCTTT CASSFLQNTEAFF
TRBJ2-3 TRBV5-1 . TRBD1 TGCGCCAGCAGATTAGGACAGGCTGGGGCAGATACGCAGTATTTT CASRLGQAGADTQYF
TRBJ2-7 TRBV20-1 . TRBD2 TGCAGTGCTAGACTAATTGGGGTAGCGGGAGGATACGAGCAGTACTTC CSARLIGVAGGYEQYF
TRBJ2-7 TRBV6-2/TRBV6-3 . . TGTGCCAGCAGTTACTCTCCAGGGTTCAATTACGAGCAGTACTTC CASSYSPGFNYEQYF
TRBJ1-1 TRBV5-6 . . TGTGCCAGCAGCTTAGCGGGGGGCGCGATGAACACTGAAGCTTTCTTT CASSLAGGAMNTEAFF
TRBJ2-7 TRBV19 few . TGTGCCAGTAGTATCCGTAGCGGCAGCTACGAGCAGTACTTC CASSIRSGSYEQYF
TRBJ2-1 TRBV27 . TRBD1 TGTGCCAGCAGTCCTCGACAGGGGGGGGGGAGGGAGCAGTTCTTC CASSPRQGGGREQFF